This TCR beta chain is from a study of glioma-infiltrating T cells after dendritic cell vaccination. Points on this clone: Its antigen is undetermined.

Time point indicated: after dendritic cell vaccination, including at tumor progression/relapse. Losses at the gene ends were 8 bases for V and 4 bases for J; bases not matched to a gene: 7. The CDR3 extends over 14 amino acids. CDR1 is LNHNV, CDR2 YYDKDF, per germline (reference sequence). Amplification used 60 V beta primers and 13 J beta primers. Sequencing used immunoSEQ multiplex PCR; TCRdb keeps in-frame clones, though not all of them. The sample contains about 63,000 clones, over 65% of which appear only once. Study-level points and caveats: No direct clonality-survival link was found; a diverse polyclonal response may matter.

The genes are TRBV15 and TRBJ2-3, with 9 bases fitting TRBD2. The specimen comprised blood, sampled after dendritic cell vaccination. This TCR derives from a human donor with glioblastoma. The CDR3 bases are TGTGCCACCGGGCGGGGGGGCGACGCAGATACGCAGTATTTT. Encoded protein: CATGRGGDADTQYF.